This T cell receptor beta chain was captured by sequencing in a study of blood T cells in healthy people across ages. The study, taken as a whole, reports: Because sorting was not performed, PBMCs prevented conclusive naive versus antigen-experienced comparison. Among T cells, TCR beta diversity per million cells dropped roughly linearly as age rose.

The CDR3 is 15 amino acids. The J segment lost 2 bases and the V segment lost 1 base, leaving 5 bases of the junction unmatched. Looked up from germline, CDR1 is DFQATT and CDR2 is SNEGSKA (reference sequence). It was with a sample-barcoded 5' primer and a J-beta primer mix that a second PCR of about 6 to 12 cycles was run. Each cDNA molecule was tagged by a template-switch adaptor that had 12 random nucleotides. Via MiXCR, TCRdb re-called the 5' RACE reads, giving one row per CDR3 protein. This table has almost 300,000 distinct CDR3 sequences, 25% to 30% appearing once. This clonotype has at least ten counts. Its antigen is currently unknown. Every donor contributed around 10 milliliters of peripheral blood by blood draw.

The TCR was taken from a woman in her sixties or seventies in good health. The chain links TRBV20-1 to TRBJ2-1; 7 nucleotides align to TRBD2. The sample was blood. The CDR3 coding sequence is TGCAGTGCTAGAGGGGGCGGGAGCACCTACAATGAGCAGTTCTTC. Its protein product is CSARGGGSTYNEQFF.